Presented here are 2 T cell receptor beta chains from one specimen sequenced in a study of blood T cell repertoires in COVID-19. The assay was immunoSEQ multiplex PCR, and TCRdb's table has in-frame clones only and misses some. The profile shows fewer than 300,000 clones, about four fifths of them singletons. Material: peripheral blood. These receptors were collected from a woman in her forties or fifties who had recovered from COVID-19.

This chain links TRBV18 with TRBJ2-2; D perhaps matches TRBD2 (6 bases). Trimming stripped 5 bases from V and 2 bases from J, with 12 bases between. This CDR3 spans 15 amino acids. Germline V gives CDR1 KGHSH, CDR2 LQKENI. The CDR3, as DNA: TGTGCCAGCTCAACCAGGAGGGGTAACACCGGGGAGCTGTTTTTT. It codes for CASSTRRGNTGELFF.

This sequence joins TRBV7-6 and TRBJ2-7, with 12 nucleotides matching TRBD2. CDR3 length: 16 residues. CDR1 and CDR2 (germline): SGHVS, FNYEAQ. V gave up 5 bases and J gave up 7 bases; unmatched junction bases: 12. CDR3 protein: CASSHWTSGDPREQYF. CDR3 DNA sequence: TGTGCCAGCAGCCACTGGACTAGCGGGGACCCTCGGGAGCAGTACTTC.